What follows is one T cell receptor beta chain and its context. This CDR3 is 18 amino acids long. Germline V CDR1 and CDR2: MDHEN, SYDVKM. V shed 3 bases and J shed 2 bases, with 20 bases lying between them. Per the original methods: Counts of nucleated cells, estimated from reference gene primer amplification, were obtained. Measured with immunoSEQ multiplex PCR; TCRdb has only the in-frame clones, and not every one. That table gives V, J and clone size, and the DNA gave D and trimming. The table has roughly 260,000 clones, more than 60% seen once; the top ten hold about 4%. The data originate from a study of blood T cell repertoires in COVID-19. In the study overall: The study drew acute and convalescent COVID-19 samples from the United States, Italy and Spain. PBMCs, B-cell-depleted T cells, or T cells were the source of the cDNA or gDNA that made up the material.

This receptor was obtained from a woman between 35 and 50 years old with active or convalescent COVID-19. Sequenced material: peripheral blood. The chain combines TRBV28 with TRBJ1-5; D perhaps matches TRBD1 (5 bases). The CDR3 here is CASSFVNRLGGGNQPQHF. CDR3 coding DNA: TGTGCCAGCAGTTTTGTCAACAGGCTGGGGGGGGGCAATCAGCCCCAGCATTTT.